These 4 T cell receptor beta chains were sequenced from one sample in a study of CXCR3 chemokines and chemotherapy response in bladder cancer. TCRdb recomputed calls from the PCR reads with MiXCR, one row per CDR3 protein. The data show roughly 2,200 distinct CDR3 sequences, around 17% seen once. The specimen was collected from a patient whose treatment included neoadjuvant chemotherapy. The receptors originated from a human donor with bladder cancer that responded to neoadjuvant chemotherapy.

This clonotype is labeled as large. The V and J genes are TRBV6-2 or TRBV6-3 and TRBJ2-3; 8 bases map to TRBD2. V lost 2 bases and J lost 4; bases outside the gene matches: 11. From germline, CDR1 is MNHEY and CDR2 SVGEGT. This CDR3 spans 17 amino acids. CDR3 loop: CASSYGGRTPGPDTQYF. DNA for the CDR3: TGTGCCAGCAGTTACGGCGGGAGGACCCCCGGGCCAGATACGCAGTATTTT.

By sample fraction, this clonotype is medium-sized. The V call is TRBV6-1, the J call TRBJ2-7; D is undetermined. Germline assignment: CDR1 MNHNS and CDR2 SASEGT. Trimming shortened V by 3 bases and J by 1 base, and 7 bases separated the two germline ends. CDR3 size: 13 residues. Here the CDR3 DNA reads TGTGCCAGCAGTGAGGGTCCTTCCTACGAGCAGTACTTC. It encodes CASSEGPSYEQYF.

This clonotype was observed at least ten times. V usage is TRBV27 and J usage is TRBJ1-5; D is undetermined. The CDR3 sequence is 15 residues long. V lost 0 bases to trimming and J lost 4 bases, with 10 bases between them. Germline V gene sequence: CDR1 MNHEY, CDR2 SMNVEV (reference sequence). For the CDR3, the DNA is TGTGCCAGCAGTTTATCAATCCTCTCTAATCAGCCCCAGCATTTT. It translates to CASSLSILSNQPQHF.

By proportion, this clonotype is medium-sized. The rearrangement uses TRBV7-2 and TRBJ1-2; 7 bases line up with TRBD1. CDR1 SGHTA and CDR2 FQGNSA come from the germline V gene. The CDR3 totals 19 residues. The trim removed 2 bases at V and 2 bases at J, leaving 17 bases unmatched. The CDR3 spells CASSLFPPDRAHWNYGYTF. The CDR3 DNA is TGTGCCAGCAGCTTATTTCCCCCCGACAGGGCGCATTGGAACTATGGCTACACCTTC.